This T cell receptor (beta chain) was recovered during a study of a mutant IDH1 vaccine in newly diagnosed glioma. Study-level points and caveats: Pseudoprogression apparently lacked any relation to changes in top peripheral T cell clonotypes.

V was clipped by 5 bases and J by 0 bases; unmatched bases: 10. This CDR3 has 17 residues. Germline V gene data show CDR1 as MNHEY and CDR2 as SMNVEV (reference sequence). Measured with immunoSEQ multiplex PCR; TCRdb has only the in-frame clones, and not every one. The sample lists just under 45,000 clones, 91% occurring once. Time point: week 23, last vaccination. Each dose delivered 300 ug of mutant IDH1 20-mer peptide subcutaneously with imiquimod. The study enrolled donors with new WHO grade 3 or 4 IDH1-mutant, ATRX-lost astrocytomas. A word on this clone: The target antigen is unknown.

The chain carries TRBV27 and TRBJ2-7, with 10 nucleotides matching TRBD2. The receptor comes from a man aged 50 to 59 with glioma. Sequencing was performed on PBMCs, taken from a glioma patient whose treatment included an IDH1 peptide vaccine. CDR3 DNA sequence: TGTGCCAGCAGTCCCGGGACTAGCGACCTTCTCTCCTACGAGCAGTACTTC. Translation gives CASSPGTSDLLSYEQYF.